This T cell receptor (beta chain) was identified during a study of blood T cell repertoires in COVID-19. Study-level background: From T cells, B-cell-depleted T cells, or PBMCs came the material, which was cDNA or gDNA.

As handled by the study authors: Amplification with reference gene primers provided the estimates of nucleated cell counts. Libraries were prepared by immunoSEQ multiplex PCR; TCRdb keeps only in-frame clonotypes and omits some of them. D and trimming were read from the DNA, whereas the V and J calls and clone size are those reported in that table. Among some 150,000 clones, 86% were seen once, and the ten largest hold about 10%. CDR1 and CDR2 (germline): LGHDT, YNNKEL (reference sequence). Trimming cost V 5 bases and J 4 bases, with 13 bases left between them. This CDR3 has 14 residues. This clone was recorded only once.

Source material: peripheral blood. The chain has TRBV3-1 (or the pseudogene TRBV3-2) and TRBJ2-3, with a tentative D call TRBD1 (5 bases). The clonotype originates from an older woman with COVID-19, enrolled during active disease. The CDR3: CASSADQGADTQYF. Here the CDR3 DNA reads TGTGCCAGCAGCGCTGACCAGGGCGCAGATACGCAGTATTTT.